This T cell receptor (beta chain) emerged from a study of blood T cell repertoires in COVID-19. Across the whole study: Both acute and convalescent COVID-19 samples were obtained from the United States, Italy and Spain. PBMCs, B-cell-depleted T cells, or T cells provided the cDNA or gDNA that made up the material.

This CDR3 region has 14 residues. Germline V gives CDR1 LNHDA, CDR2 SQIVND (reference sequence). Trimming removed 3 bases at V and 3 bases at J, with 11 bases between. In the original processing: Reference gene primer amplification in the assay estimated nucleated cell counts. Produced via immunoSEQ multiplex PCR; TCRdb's table is partial and in-frame only. V, J and clone size derive from that table, while D and trimming were established from the DNA sequence. The sample yields about 220,000 clones, about four fifths seen once. The chain joins TRBV19 to TRBJ1-2; D call uncertain. This TCR came from a young woman who had recovered from COVID-19. Sample: peripheral blood. CDR3 sequence (DNA): TGTGCCAGTAGTATGTTAACAGAGTACTATGGCTACACCTTC. Translated: CASSMLTEYYGYTF.